This T cell receptor beta chain emerged from a study of B cell selection in AIRE deficiency. TCRdb's copy holds only in-frame clones and misses some; the assay was immunoSEQ multiplex PCR. This table has tens of thousands of clones, about 94% appearing once. General study findings and limits: Patient Tconv and Treg cells showed healthy-like TCRBV usage, CDR3 length, diversity. CDR3s were shorter in shared Treg sequences, reflecting few non-templated nucleotide insertions. Healthy donors alone shared under 35% of around 3,700 Treg sequences; patients alone about 9.1%.

CDR1 is SNHLY and CDR2 is FYNNEI in the germline V gene. The CDR3 sequence is 13 residues long. V was trimmed by 7 bases and J by 7 bases, leaving 16 bases between them. Concerning this clone itself: Its antigen is undetermined.

Regulatory T cells were sorted as CD4+CD25hiCD127low/negative cells. This chain joins TRBV2 and TRBJ1-2; no clear D. The material sequenced was Tregs sorted from PBMCs. This sequence originates from a human donor with AIRE deficiency. The DNA for the CDR3 is TGTGCCAGCAACCCCGGGCCCATGGGTGGCTACACCTTC. Residues: CASNPGPMGGYTF.